Detailed here is one TCR beta chain. The source of the sample is a study of CD8+ T cells in alopecia areata. Noted treatment: oral pan-JAK inhibitor, 5-10 mg twice daily. RNA was extracted and reverse transcribed into cDNA as the sequencing template. Profiled with immunoSEQ multiplex PCR; TCRdb holds only in-frame clones, not every one. The data hold tens of thousands of clones, with roughly 28% observed a single time. The sample in question was CD8+ T cells sorted from blood, obtained at week 4, from a patient treated with tofacitinib. The TCR originated in a human donor with alopecia areata.

The DNA for the CDR3 is TGTGCCAGCAGTTTAATGCTAGCGGGAGAATCCTACAATGAGCAGTTCTTC. Protein: CASSLMLAGESYNEQFF. The chain uses TRBV28 and TRBJ2-1, with 10 bases identical to TRBD2. The CDR3 loop spans 17 amino acids. V dropped 2 bases and J dropped 1; count of bases not matched to a gene: 5. Germline loops: CDR1 MDHEN, CDR2 SYDVKM.